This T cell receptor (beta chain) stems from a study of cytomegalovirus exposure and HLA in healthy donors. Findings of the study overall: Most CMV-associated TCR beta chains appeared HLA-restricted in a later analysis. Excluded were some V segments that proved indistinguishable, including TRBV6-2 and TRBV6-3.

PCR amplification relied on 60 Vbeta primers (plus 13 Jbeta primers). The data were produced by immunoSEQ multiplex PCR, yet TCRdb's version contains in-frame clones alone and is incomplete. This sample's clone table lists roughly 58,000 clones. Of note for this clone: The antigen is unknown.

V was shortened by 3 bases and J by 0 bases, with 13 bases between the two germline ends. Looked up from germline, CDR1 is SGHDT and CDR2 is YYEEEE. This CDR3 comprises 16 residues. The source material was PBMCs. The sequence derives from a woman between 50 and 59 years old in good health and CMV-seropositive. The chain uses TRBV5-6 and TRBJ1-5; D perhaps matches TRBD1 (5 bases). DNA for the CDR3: TGTGCCAGCAGCTCCCCTTACAGGTATAGCAATCAGCCCCAGCATTTT. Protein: CASSSPYRYSNQPQHF.